This T cell receptor (beta chain) was observed in a study of T cells in tumors after PD-1 blockade. Assay: immunoSEQ multiplex PCR; the TCRdb copy retains only in-frame clones and omits some. This sample has 20,000 to 25,000 clones, with approximately 78% found just once. Here the sequenced sample was PBMCs, taken before anti-PD-1 treatment. This clonotype was obtained from a human donor with basal cell carcinoma.

In DNA, the CDR3 is TGTGCCAGCACCAAAACAGGAGGCAACATTCAGTACTTC. Amino acids: CASTKTGGNIQYF. V gene TRBV2 combines with J gene TRBJ2-4; either TRBD1 or TRBD2 may supply D (5 bases each). The germline CDR1 and CDR2 sequences are SNHLY and FYNNEI. Trimming cost V 7 bases and J 7 bases, with 14 bases left between them. This CDR3 is built from 13 residues.